A selection of T cell receptor beta chains follows, all from one sample in a study of naive and memory T cell subsets. TCRdb analysed the UMI-ligation and nested PCR reads with MiXCR anew, one entry per CDR3 protein. Of around 83,000 distinct CDR3 sequences in the sample, 10% to 12% were seen once. The sequencing sample was made of naive CD4+ T cells from blood. Source of these receptors: a human donor in good health. CDR3s include the opening cysteine and the closing phenylalanine or tryptophan. A D gene is named only where the DNA matches it firmly. Not all rows give a size; the values are once, few, many and, for expanded clones, a class.

D: TRBD1; V: TRBV28; J: TRBJ2-3; size: few; CDR3: CASRGQGATHTQYF; DNA: TGTGCCAGCAGGGGACAGGGGGCCACCCATACGCAGTATTTT
D: .; V: TRBV6-5; J: TRBJ2-6; size: .; CDR3: CASRSTGSGANVLTF; DNA: TGTGCCAGCAGGTCCACAGGGTCTGGGGCCAACGTCCTGACTTTC
D: .; V: TRBV12-3/TRBV12-4; J: TRBJ1-3; size: few; CDR3: CASSFFVSSGNTIYF; DNA: TGTGCCAGCAGTTTTTTTGTTAGCTCTGGAAACACCATATATTTT
D: .; V: TRBV13; J: TRBJ1-1; size: .; CDR3: CASSPNGLSTEAFF; DNA: TGTGCCAGCAGCCCCAACGGACTGAGCACTGAAGCTTTCTTT
D: .; V: TRBV5-5; J: TRBJ2-7; size: .; CDR3: CASSLPRIGKGDDEQYF; DNA: TGTGCCAGCAGCTTGCCCCGGATAGGGAAGGGGGACGACGAGCAGTACTTC
D: .; V: TRBV6-2/TRBV6-3; J: TRBJ1-5; size: .; CDR3: CASSDRDQPQHF; DNA: TGTGCCAGCAGTGACCGGGATCAGCCCCAGCATTTT
D: .; V: TRBV20-1; J: TRBJ1-5; size: .; CDR3: CSARDGYSNQPQHF; DNA: TGCAGTGCTCGGGACGGTTATAGCAATCAGCCCCAGCATTTT
D: TRBD2; V: TRBV9; J: TRBJ2-3; size: .; CDR3: CASSPSSGGATDTQYF; DNA: TGTGCCAGCAGCCCATCGAGCGGGGGAGCCACAGATACGCAGTATTTT
D: TRBD1; V: TRBV20-1; J: TRBJ1-6; size: many; CDR3: CSARVGQDNSPLHF; DNA: TGCAGTGCTAGAGTTGGACAGGATAATTCACCCCTCCACTTT
D: TRBD1; V: TRBV6-5; J: TRBJ2-4; size: few; CDR3: CASSFSSTGGKNIQYF; DNA: TGTGCCAGCAGTTTCTCATCGACAGGGGGCAAAAACATTCAGTACTTC